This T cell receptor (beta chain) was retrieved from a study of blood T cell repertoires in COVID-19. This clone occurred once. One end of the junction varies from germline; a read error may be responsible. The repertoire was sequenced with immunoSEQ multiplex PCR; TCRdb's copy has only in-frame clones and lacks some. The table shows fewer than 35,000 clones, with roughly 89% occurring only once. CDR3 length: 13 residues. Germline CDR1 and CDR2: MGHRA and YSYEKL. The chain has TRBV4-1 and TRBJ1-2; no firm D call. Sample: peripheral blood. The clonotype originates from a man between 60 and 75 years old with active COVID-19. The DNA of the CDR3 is TGCGCCAGCAGCCAAGAAAGAAGGCGGGGAATGGCCTTC. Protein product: CASSQERRRGMAF.